The 22 T cell receptor beta chains below come from one sample, sequenced in a study of molecular identifiers for immune sequencing clone quantification. TCRdb re-analysed the PCR reads in MiXCR, keeping a single row per CDR3 protein. This sample has some 680,000 distinct CDR3 sequences, with 25% found just once. The sample was naive CD8+ T cells from blood, with Jurkat cell RNA spiked in. Subset defined: FACS-sorted CD8+CD4-CCR7+CD45RA+ naive T cells. These receptors came from a human donor in good health. Some libraries in this study had Jurkat cell RNA spiked in.

This clonotype was seen many times. The chain is built from TRBV2 and TRBJ2-3; D possibly corresponds to TRBD2 (5 bases). The CDR3 is 15 amino acids. The germline V gene encodes CDR1 SNHLY and CDR2 FYNNEI. V dropped 6 bases and J dropped 0 bases, with 13 bases sitting between them. The CDR3 sequence is CASRVDFLSTDTQYF. The CDR3 nucleotides read TGTGCCAGCAGGGTGGACTTTCTCAGCACAGATACGCAGTATTTT.

This clonotype was seen more than once but under ten times. The genes are TRBV11-2 and TRBJ2-5; the match to TRBD2 covers 11 bases. Germline CDR1 and CDR2: SGHAT and FQNNGV. This CDR3 comprises 17 residues. V shed 0 bases and J 1 base; nucleotides not matched to a gene: 4. In DNA, the CDR3 is TGTGCCAGCAGCTTAGAACCCGGGACTAGCGGCCAAGAGACCCAGTACTTC. Its translation is CASSLEPGTSGQETQYF.

On this clonotype: This may be a read error, as it is one base from a much larger clone. This chain uses TRBV11-2 with TRBJ2-5; D is ambiguous. This CDR3 has 15 residues. CDR1 SGHAT and CDR2 FQNNGV come from the germline V gene. This chain's CDR3 is CASSLGTSNTETLYF. The CDR3 nucleotides are TGTGCCAGCAGCTTAGGGACCTCCAACACGGAGACCCTGTACTTC.

Note on this clonotype: The junction shows a germline mismatch at one end, possibly a read error. The rearrangement uses TRBV7-3 and TRBJ2-5; 7 bases line up with TRBD2. Germline CDR1 reads SGHTA; CDR2 reads FQGTGA. The CDR3 is 15 residues long. The CDR3, as DNA: TGTGCCAGCAGCCCCAGTGCGGGAGCACCAGAGCCCCAGTACTTC. It specifies CASSPSAGAPEPQYF. The full variable domain, completed using reference TRBV7-3 and TRBJ2-5, is GAGVSQTPSNKVTEKGKYVELRCDPISGHTALYWYRQSLGQGPEFLIYFQGTGAADDSGLPNDRFFAVRPEGSVSTLKIQRTERGDSAVYLCASSPSAGAPEPQYFGPGTRLLVL.

In this sample, this clonotype turned up many times. This chain links TRBV19 with TRBJ2-4, with 14 bases fitting TRBD2. This CDR3 is 18 amino acids long. The V and J ends lost 6 bases and 0 bases, in that order; junction bases with no gene match: 7. Germline V CDR1 and CDR2: LNHDA, SQIVND (reference sequence). The CDR3 coding sequence is TGTGCCAGTAGCGGAGGGACTAGCGGGGGTCTAGCCAAAAACATTCAGTACTTC. Amino acid sequence: CASSGGTSGGLAKNIQYF.

This chain connects TRBV4-3 to TRBJ1-5; tentatively, D is TRBD1 (5 bases). There are 18 residues in the CDR3. Deletions cut 4 bases from V and 1 base from J, with 20 bases between. From germline, CDR1 is LGHNA and CDR2 YSLEER. CDR3 protein: CASSPFYFGGVSNQPQHF. CDR3 nucleotides: TGCGCCAGCAGCCCCTTTTACTTCGGGGGAGTGAGCAATCAGCCCCAGCATTTT.

With respect to this clonotype: This likely comes from a read error, as the CDR3 has no conserved phenylalanine or tryptophan at its end. The rearrangement joins TRBV5-6 to TRBJ1-3; D uncertain. Germline-derived CDR1 and CDR2 are SGHDT and YYEEEE. Trimming shortened V by 0 bases and J by 0 bases, and 13 bases separated the two germline ends. The CDR3 length is 17 residues. CDR3 bases: TGTGCCAGCAGCTTGGGAGGAGTGGGGTACTCTGGAAACACCATATATCTT. It encodes CASSLGGVGYSGNTIYL.

The V gene is TRBV6-2 or TRBV6-3, the J gene TRBJ2-7, with D possibly matching TRBD2 (5 bases). The CDR3 extends over 14 amino acids. The V end was cut by 2 bases, the J end by 3 bases, with 11 bases between. CDR1 and CDR2 (germline): MNHEY, SVGEGT. As DNA, the CDR3 is TGTGCCAGCAGTTACCCGGACTTTAGCTACGAGCAGTACTTC. Protein: CASSYPDFSYEQYF.

J is TRBJ2-1 and V is TRBV27; TRBD1 might be the D (6 bases). The germline gives CDR1 MNHEY, CDR2 SMNVEV (reference sequence). V dropped 5 bases and J dropped 12 bases, with 17 bases sitting between them. This CDR3 has 13 amino acids. The CDR3 protein is CASSPTGYGGQFF. The CDR3 DNA is TGTGCCAGCAGTCCCACAGGGTATGGGGGGCAGTTCTTC.

Notes on this clonotype: The final CDR3 position lacks the conserved phenylalanine or tryptophan, pointing to a likely read error. The rearrangement uses TRBV27 and TRBJ2-7; 8 bases match TRBD2. J was trimmed by 3 bases and V by 0 bases; bases with no gene match: 13. The CDR3 has 18 amino acids. Germline CDR1 and CDR2: MNHEY and SMNVEV (reference sequence). DNA of the CDR3: TGTGCCAGCAGTTTATCTACTGGGACTAGGTTTGCTCGCTACGAGCAGTACCTC. It specifies CASSLSTGTRFARYEQYL.

This clonotype was counted many times. The V and J genes are TRBV4-1 and TRBJ2-7; D is undetermined. The germline gives CDR1 MGHRA, CDR2 YSYEKL. V was cut by 1 base and J by 4 bases, with 8 bases left in between. The CDR3 extends over 13 amino acids. The CDR3 protein is CASSQVVQYEQYF. In DNA form, the CDR3 reads TGCGCCAGCAGCCAAGTTGTGCAGTACGAGCAGTACTTC.

The chain carries TRBV7-2 and TRBJ1-2; D gene uncertain. This CDR3 contains 11 residues. The V and J ends lost 5 bases and 7 bases respectively, with 8 bases between them. In germline, CDR1 is SGHTA, CDR2 FQGNSA. The CDR3 bases are TGTGCCAGCAGCCGATCGTTTGGCTACACCTTC. Translated: CASSRSFGYTF.

This clonotype was detected many times. The V gene is TRBV7-9, the J gene TRBJ2-3; TRBD2 might be the D (6 bases). Trimming stripped 1 base from V and 2 bases from J, with 16 bases between. CDR1 is SEHNR and CDR2 is FQNEAQ in the germline V gene (reference sequence). The CDR3 runs 17 residues. The chain's CDR3 is CASSLEVAGTPTDTQYF. CDR3 in DNA: TGTGCCAGCAGCTTAGAAGTCGCGGGAACTCCCACAGATACGCAGTATTTT.

Of note for this clonotype: This clone may be a read error of a much larger clone one base away. The chain has TRBV6-2 or TRBV6-3 and TRBJ1-5, with 12 bases identical to TRBD1. CDR3 length: 16 residues. Germline V lookup: CDR1 MNHEY, CDR2 SVGEGT. Trimming at V came to 4 bases and at J to 5 bases, leaving 6 bases not matched to a gene. In DNA form, the CDR3 reads TGTGCCAGCAGTTCCCCCCGGGACAGGGGGCATCAGCCCCAGCATTTT. Its translation is CASSSPRDRGHQPQHF.

In nucleotides, the CDR3 is TGCGCCAGCAGCCCCAGAACAGGGGGGAGCTCCTACGAGCAGTACTTC. Protein product: CASSPRTGGSSYEQYF. This rearrangement joins TRBV4-1 to TRBJ2-7; TRBD1 matches 8 bases. J gave up 0 bases and V 4 bases, and 8 bases lay outside the gene matches. Germline V gene lookup returns CDR1 MGHRA and CDR2 YSYEKL. The CDR3 covers 16 residues.

This clonotype has only a few counts. The V gene is TRBV11-2, the J gene TRBJ2-5; D assignment may be TRBD1 or TRBD2 (6 bases each). V was clipped by 6 bases and J by 2 bases, with 13 bases between them. The CDR3 spans 14 residues. The germline V gene has CDR1 SGHAT and CDR2 FQNNGV. The DNA of the CDR3 is TGTGCCAGCAGGGACTCGGGGGCTCAAGAGACCCAGTACTTC. It translates to CASRDSGAQETQYF.

This clonotype has only a few counts. The chain links TRBV20-1 to TRBJ1-1; D is uncertain. Per germline, CDR1 DFQATT and CDR2 SNEGSKA (reference sequence). V was shortened by 0 bases and J by 2 bases, with 13 bases between the two germline ends. The CDR3 contains 15 residues. The CDR3 protein is CSARDLRSLNTEAFF. In DNA, the CDR3 is TGCAGTGCTAGAGATCTCAGGAGCCTAAACACTGAAGCTTTCTTT.

As to this clonotype: A clone one base away is much larger, so this may be a read error. The CDR3 carries no conserved terminal phenylalanine or tryptophan, so it likely arises from a read error. This rearrangement joins TRBV4-1 to TRBJ1-4, with D perhaps matching TRBD1 (5 bases). There are 15 residues in the CDR3. V lost 0 bases and J 8 bases, leaving 13 bases between the germline ends. Germline lookup yields CDR1 MGHRA and CDR2 YSYEKL. The CDR3, as DNA: TGCGCCAGCAGCCAAGAGGATCGGGACGGGGAAAAACTGTTTTCT. It codes for CASSQEDRDGEKLFS.

This clonotype has just a few counts. Written as DNA, the CDR3 is TGTGCCAGCAGTTTAGGGGGGCCCCCACAAGAGACCCAGTACTTC. Residues: CASSLGGPPQETQYF. The rearrangement uses TRBV12-3 or TRBV12-4 and TRBJ2-5; a weak D match, TRBD1 (6 bases). The CDR3 length is 15 residues. The V end lost 1 base, the J end lost 2 bases, and 11 bases lay between the germline ends.

The chain joins TRBV5-6 to TRBJ2-1; 9 positions match TRBD2. Germline V CDR1 and CDR2: SGHDT, YYEEEE. This CDR3 region has 16 residues. With 5 bases clipped from V and 4 bases from J, the junction kept 10 bases outside the gene matches. The CDR3 DNA reads as TGTGCCAGCAGTCTAGAAGGACTAGCGAGTTACAATGAGCAGTTCTTC. As protein: CASSLEGLASYNEQFF.

In regard to this clonotype: The junction departs from germline at one end; a sequencing error may be responsible. This chain links TRBV13 with TRBJ2-3; 10 bases map to TRBD2. The CDR3 runs 15 residues. In germline, CDR1 is PRHDT, CDR2 FYEKMQ (reference sequence). CDR3 region: CTSSETSGSTDTQYF. The CDR3 coding sequence is TGTACCAGCAGCGAGACTAGCGGGAGCACAGATACGCAGTATTTT.

The rearrangement uses TRBV10-2 and TRBJ2-7; D uncertain. V lost 4 bases, J lost 9 bases, and 16 bases lay in between. CDR3 length: 13 amino acids. Looked up from germline, CDR1 is WSHSY and CDR2 is SAAADI. CDR3 region: CASSVGLARVQYF. Written as DNA, the CDR3 is TGCGCCAGCAGTGTCGGTCTGGCCCGCGTGCAGTACTTC.